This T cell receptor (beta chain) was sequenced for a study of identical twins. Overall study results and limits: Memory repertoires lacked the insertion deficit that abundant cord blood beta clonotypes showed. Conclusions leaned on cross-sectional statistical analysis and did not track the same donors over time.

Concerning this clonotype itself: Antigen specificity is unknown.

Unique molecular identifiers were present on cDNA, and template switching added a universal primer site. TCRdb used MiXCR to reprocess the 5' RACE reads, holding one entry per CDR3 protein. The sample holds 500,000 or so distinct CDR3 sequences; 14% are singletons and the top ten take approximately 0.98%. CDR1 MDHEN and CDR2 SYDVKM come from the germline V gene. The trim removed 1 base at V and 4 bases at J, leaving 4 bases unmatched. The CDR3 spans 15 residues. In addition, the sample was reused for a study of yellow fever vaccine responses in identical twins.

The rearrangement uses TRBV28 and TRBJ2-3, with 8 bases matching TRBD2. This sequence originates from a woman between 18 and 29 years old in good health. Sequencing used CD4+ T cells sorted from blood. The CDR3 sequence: CASSLFREGPDTQYF. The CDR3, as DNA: TGTGCCAGCAGTTTATTCCGGGAGGGCCCAGATACGCAGTATTTT. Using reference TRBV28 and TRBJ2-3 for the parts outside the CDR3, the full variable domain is DVKVTQSSRYLVKRTGEKVFLECVQDMDHENMFWYRQDPGLGLRLIYFSYDVKMKEKGDIPEGYSVSREKKERFSLILESASTNQTSMYLCASSLFREGPDTQYFGPGTRLTVL.